These 7 T cell receptor beta chains share one sample of origin, sequenced in a study of blood T cell repertoires in COVID-19. TCRdb's table, derived via immunoSEQ multiplex PCR, lists solely in-frame clones and lacks some. The sample includes a few hundred thousand clones, 80% to 90% of them seen just once. Source material: peripheral blood. These receptors were obtained from a man between 18 and 29 years old with COVID-19, enrolled during active disease.

V and J are TRBV7-6 and TRBJ2-1, with 8 bases aligning to TRBD1. CDR3 length: 15 amino acids. CDR1 is SGHVS, CDR2 FNYEAQ, per germline. With 5 bases clipped from V and 6 bases from J, the junction kept 9 bases outside the gene matches. CDR3 sequence (DNA): TGTGCCAGCAGCCTAAACAGGGGGGTAGGCAATGAGCAGTTCTTC. The encoded protein is CASSLNRGVGNEQFF.

The rearrangement links TRBV10-3 to TRBJ2-1, with D tentatively TRBD1 (6 bases). The CDR3 loop spans 11 amino acids. V was trimmed by 9 bases and J by 7 bases, leaving 10 bases between them. Germline CDR1 ENHRY, CDR2 SYGVKD. The CDR3: CAIAGVNEQFF. CDR3 bases: TGTGCCATTGCAGGGGTAAATGAGCAGTTCTTC.

This chain connects TRBV5-4 to TRBJ2-7; a possible D gene is TRBD1 (6 bases). The length of the CDR3 is 13 residues. Germline V gene sequence: CDR1 SGHNT, CDR2 YYREEE (reference sequence). V was clipped by 4 bases and J by 5 bases, with 13 bases between them. CDR3 protein: CASSADRRNEQYF. As DNA, the CDR3 is TGTGCCAGCAGCGCCGACAGGAGGAACGAGCAGTACTTC.

The chain has TRBV12-5 and TRBJ2-3, with 7 positions matching TRBD2. With V trimmed by 0 bases and J by 1 base, 7 bases remained unmatched. The germline V gene has CDR1 LGHNT and CDR2 FRNRAP. This CDR3 spans 17 amino acids. As DNA, the CDR3 is TGTGCTAGTGGTTTGGTAACTCAACGGGGGGGCACAGATACGCAGTATTTT. This encodes CASGLVTQRGGTDTQYF.

The CDR3 region is CASSYNALSNTEAFF. CDR3 DNA: TGTGCCAGCAGTTACAATGCGCTGTCGAACACTGAAGCTTTCTTT. The chain has TRBV6-5 and TRBJ1-1; D is ambiguous. Germline CDR1 and CDR2: MNHEY and SVGAGI. V lost 2 bases to trimming and J lost 1 base, with 11 bases between them. This CDR3 spans 15 amino acids.

The chain is built from TRBV6-5 and TRBJ1-5; TRBD1 matches at 7 bases. V shed 6 bases and J 4 bases; nucleotides not matched to a gene: 3. The germline V gene has CDR1 MNHEY and CDR2 SVGAGI. The CDR3 covers 13 residues. CDR3 amino acids: CASRGTANQPQHF. The CDR3 DNA reads TGTGCCAGCAGAGGGACAGCTAATCAGCCCCAGCATTTT.

The chain couples TRBV5-8 to TRBJ1-4; perhaps TRBD1 as D (6 bases). V was shortened by 0 bases and J by 7 bases, with 16 bases between the two germline ends. The CDR3 is 16 amino acids. Per the germline V gene, CDR1 is SGHTS and CDR2 is YDEGEE. The CDR3 coding sequence is TGTGCCAGCAGCTTGGGGGGCTTGACAGGAGGTGAAAAACTGTTTTTT. Encoded protein: CASSLGGLTGGEKLFF.